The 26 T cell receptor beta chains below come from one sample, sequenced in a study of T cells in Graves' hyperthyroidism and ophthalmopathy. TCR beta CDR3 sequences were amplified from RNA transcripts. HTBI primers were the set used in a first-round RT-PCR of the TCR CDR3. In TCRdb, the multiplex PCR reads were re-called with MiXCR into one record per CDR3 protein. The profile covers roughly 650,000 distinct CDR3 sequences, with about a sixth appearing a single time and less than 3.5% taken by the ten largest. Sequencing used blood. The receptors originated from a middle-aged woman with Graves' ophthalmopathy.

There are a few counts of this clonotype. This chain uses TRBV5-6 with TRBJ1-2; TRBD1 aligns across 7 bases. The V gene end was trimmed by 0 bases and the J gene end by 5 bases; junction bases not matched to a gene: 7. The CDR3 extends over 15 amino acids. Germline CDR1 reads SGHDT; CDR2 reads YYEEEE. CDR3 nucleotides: TGTGCCAGCAGCTTGGTGGGTCGGGACAGTTATGGCTACACCTTC. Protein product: CASSLVGRDSYGYTF.

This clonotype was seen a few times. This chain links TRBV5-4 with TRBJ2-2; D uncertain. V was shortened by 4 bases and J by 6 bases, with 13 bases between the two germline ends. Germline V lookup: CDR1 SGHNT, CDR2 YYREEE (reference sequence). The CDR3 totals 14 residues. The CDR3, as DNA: TGTGCCAGCAGCCTGGACGCCCCCGCCGGGGAGCTGTTTTTT. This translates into CASSLDAPAGELFF.

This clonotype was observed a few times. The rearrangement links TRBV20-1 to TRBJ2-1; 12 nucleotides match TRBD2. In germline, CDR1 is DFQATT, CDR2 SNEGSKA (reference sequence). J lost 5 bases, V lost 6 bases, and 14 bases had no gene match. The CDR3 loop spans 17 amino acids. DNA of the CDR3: TGCAGTGCCCCGGGGCTAGCGGGAGGGCCCGGTAACAATGAGCAGTTCTTC. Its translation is CSAPGLAGGPGNNEQFF.

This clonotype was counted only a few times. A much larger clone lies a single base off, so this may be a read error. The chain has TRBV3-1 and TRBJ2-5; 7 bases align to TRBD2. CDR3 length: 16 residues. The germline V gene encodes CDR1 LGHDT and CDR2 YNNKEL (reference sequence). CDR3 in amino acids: CASSLAGGTNQGTQYF. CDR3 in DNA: TGTGCCAGCAGCCTGGCTGGGGGGACTAACCAAGGGACCCAGTACTTC.

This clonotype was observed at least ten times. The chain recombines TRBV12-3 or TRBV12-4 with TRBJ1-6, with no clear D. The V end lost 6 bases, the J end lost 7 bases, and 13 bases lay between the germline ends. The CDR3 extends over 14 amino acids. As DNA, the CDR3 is TGTGCCAGCAGGCCGGACGGAACGAATTCACCCCTCCACTTT. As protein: CASRPDGTNSPLHF.

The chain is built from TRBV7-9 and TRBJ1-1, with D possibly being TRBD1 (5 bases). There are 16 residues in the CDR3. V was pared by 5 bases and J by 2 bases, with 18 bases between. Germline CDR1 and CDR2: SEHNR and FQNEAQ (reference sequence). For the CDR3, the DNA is TGTGCCAGCAGCCCGGGAGGCAGGGTGGGTAACACTGAAGCTTTCTTT. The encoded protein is CASSPGGRVGNTEAFF.

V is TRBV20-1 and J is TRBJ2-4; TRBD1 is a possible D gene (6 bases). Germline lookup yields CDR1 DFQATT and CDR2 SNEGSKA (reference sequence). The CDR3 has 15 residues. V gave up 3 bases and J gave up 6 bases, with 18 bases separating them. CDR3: CSARISTGKSNIQYF. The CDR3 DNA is TGCAGTGCTAGGATCTCCACAGGGAAATCAAACATTCAGTACTTC.

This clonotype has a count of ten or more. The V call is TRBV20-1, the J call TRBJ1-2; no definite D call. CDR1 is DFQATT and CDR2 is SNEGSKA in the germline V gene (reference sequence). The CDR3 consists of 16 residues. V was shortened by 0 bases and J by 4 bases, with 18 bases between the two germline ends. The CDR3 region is CSARDLPLNEGYGYTF. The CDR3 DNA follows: TGCAGTGCTAGAGATCTTCCGCTGAACGAGGGCTATGGCTACACCTTC.

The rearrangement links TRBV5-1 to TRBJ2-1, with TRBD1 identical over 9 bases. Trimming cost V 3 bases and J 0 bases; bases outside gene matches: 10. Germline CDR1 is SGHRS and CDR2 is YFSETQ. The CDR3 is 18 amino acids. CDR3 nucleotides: TGCGCCAGCAGCTCCCGCCTGGACAGGGGCTGCTCCTACAATGAGCAGTTCTTC. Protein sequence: CASSSRLDRGCSYNEQFF. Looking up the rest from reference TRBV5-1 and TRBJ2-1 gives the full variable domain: KAGVTQTPRYLIKTRGQQVTLSCSPISGHRSVSWYQQTPGQGLQFLFEYFSETQRNKGNFPGRFSGRQFSNSRSEMNVSTLELGDSALYLCASSSRLDRGCSYNEQFFGPGTRLTVL.

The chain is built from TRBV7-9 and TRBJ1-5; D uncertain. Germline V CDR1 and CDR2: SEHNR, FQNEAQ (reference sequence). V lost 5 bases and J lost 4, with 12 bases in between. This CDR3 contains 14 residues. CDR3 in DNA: TGTGCCAGCAGCCAAGATCTTTGGAATCAGCCCCAGCATTTT. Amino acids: CASSQDLWNQPQHF.

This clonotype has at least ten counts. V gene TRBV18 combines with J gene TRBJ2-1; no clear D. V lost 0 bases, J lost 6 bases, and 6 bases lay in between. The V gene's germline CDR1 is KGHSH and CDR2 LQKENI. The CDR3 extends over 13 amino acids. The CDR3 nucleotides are TGTGCCAGCTCACCACCATCGCGCAATGAGCAGTTCTTC. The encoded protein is CASSPPSRNEQFF.

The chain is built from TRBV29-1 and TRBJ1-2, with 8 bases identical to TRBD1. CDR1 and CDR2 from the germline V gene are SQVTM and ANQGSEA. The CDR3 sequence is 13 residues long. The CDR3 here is CNVGTGANYGYTF. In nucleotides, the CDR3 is TGCAACGTCGGGACAGGAGCTAACTATGGCTACACCTTC.

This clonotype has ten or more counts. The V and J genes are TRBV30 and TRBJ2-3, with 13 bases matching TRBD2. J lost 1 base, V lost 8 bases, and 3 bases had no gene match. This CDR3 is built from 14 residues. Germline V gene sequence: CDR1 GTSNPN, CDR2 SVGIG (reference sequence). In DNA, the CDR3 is TGTGCCGCTGGACTAGCGGGAGGCACAGATACGCAGTATTTT. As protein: CAAGLAGGTDTQYF.

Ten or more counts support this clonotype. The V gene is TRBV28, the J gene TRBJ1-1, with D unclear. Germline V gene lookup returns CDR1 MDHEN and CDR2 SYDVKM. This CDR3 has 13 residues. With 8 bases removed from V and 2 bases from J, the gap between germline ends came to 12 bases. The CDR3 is CASSGRTNTEAFF. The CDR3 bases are TGTGCCAGCTCCGGACGCACAAACACTGAAGCTTTCTTT.

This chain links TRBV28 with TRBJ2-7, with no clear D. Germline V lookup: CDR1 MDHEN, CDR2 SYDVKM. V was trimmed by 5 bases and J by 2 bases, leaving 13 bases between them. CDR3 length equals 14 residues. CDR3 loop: CASSDAGSPYEQYF. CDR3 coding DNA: TGTGCCAGCAGTGATGCAGGCAGCCCCTACGAGCAGTACTTC.

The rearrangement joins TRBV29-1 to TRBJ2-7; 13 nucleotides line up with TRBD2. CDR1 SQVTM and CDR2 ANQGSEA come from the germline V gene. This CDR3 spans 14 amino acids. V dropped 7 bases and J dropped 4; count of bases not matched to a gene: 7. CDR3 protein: CSARTSGRTYEQYF. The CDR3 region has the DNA TGCAGCGCCCGGACTAGCGGGAGAACGTACGAGCAGTACTTC.

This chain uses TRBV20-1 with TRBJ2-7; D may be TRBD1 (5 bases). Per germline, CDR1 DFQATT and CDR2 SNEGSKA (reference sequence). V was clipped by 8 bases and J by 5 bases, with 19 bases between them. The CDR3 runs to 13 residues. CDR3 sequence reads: CSPVPGRVHEQYF. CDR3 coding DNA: TGCAGTCCAGTCCCGGGCAGGGTCCACGAGCAGTACTTC.

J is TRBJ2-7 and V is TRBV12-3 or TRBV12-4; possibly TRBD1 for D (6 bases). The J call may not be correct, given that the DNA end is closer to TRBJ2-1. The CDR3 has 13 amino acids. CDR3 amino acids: CASSFGQSYEQFF. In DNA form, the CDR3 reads TGTGCCAGCAGTTTCGGACAGTCCTACGAGCAGTTCTTC.

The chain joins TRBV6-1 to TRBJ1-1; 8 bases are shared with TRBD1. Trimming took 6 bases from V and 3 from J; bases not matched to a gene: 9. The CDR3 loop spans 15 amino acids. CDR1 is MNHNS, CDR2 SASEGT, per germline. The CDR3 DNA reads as TGTGCCAGCAGGGGGACAGGAGCGGTCCACACTGAAGCTTTCTTT. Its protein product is CASRGTGAVHTEAFF.

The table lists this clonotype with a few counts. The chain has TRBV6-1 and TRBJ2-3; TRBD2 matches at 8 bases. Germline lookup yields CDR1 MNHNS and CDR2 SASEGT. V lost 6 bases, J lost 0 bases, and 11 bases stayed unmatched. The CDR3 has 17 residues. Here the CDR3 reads CASSSSGLAGSTDTQYF. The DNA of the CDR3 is TGTGCCAGCAGCTCCTCCGGGTTAGCGGGGAGCACAGATACGCAGTATTTT.

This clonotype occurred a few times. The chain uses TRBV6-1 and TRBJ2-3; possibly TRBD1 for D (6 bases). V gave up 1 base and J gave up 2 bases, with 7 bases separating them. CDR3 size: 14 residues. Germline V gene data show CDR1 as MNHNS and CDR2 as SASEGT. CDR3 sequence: CASSEEGDTDTQYF. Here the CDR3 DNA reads TGTGCCAGCAGTGAAGAGGGGGACACAGATACGCAGTATTTT.

CDR3 in amino acids: CASSWNAGEPSYEQYF. For the CDR3, the DNA is TGTGCCAGCAGTTGGAATGCAGGGGAGCCCTCCTACGAGCAGTACTTC. This chain uses TRBV27 with TRBJ2-7, with D possibly matching TRBD1 (6 bases). The germline CDR1 and CDR2 sequences are MNHEY and SMNVEV (reference sequence). Trimming shortened V by 4 bases and J by 0 bases, and 16 bases separated the two germline ends. The CDR3 is 16 amino acids.

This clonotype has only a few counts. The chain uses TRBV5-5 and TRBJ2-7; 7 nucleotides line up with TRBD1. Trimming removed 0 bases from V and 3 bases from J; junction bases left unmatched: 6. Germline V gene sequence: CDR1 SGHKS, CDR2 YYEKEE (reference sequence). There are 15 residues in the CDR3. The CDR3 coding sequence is TGTGCCAGCAGCTTGGAAGGGGGCGCGGGCTACGAGCAGTACTTC. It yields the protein CASSLEGGAGYEQYF.

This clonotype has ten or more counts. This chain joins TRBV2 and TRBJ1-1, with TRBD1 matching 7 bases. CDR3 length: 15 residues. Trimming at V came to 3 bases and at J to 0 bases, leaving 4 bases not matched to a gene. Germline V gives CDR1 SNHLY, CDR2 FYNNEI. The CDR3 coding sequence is TGTGCCAGCAGTGAGGTTACAGGGGTGAACACTGAAGCTTTCTTT. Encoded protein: CASSEVTGVNTEAFF.

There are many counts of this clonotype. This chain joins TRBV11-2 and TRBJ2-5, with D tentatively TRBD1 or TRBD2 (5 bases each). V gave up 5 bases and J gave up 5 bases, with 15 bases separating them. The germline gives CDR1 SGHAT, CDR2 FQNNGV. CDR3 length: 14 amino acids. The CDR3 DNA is TGTGCCAGCAGCATGACTGGGGGTGAGGAGACCCAGTACTTC. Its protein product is CASSMTGGEETQYF.

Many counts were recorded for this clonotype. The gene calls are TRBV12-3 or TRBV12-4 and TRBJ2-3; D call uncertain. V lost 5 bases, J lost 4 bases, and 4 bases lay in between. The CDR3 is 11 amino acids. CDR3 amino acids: CASSMSDTQYF. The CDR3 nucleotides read TGTGCCAGCAGTATGTCAGATACGCAGTATTTT.